Below are 14 T cell receptor beta chains sequenced from a single sample in a study of T-cell reconstitution after alpha-beta-depleted transplantation in children. Unique molecular identifiers were used to barcode this TCRbeta library. TCRdb re-called the PCR reads with MiXCR, one entry per CDR3 protein. The sample lists about 200,000 distinct CDR3 sequences; around 5.9% were seen once. Sequencing used PBMCs, obtained before TCRalphabeta/CD19-depleted stem cell transplant. Every receptor here comes from a girl less than two years old with combined immunodeficiency, due to receive a stem cell transplant.

This clonotype showed up just a few times. V usage is TRBV7-2 and J usage is TRBJ2-7, with D possibly matching TRBD2 (5 bases). This CDR3 has 16 amino acids. In germline, CDR1 is SGHTA, CDR2 FQGNSA. V lost 2 bases, J lost 5 bases, and 19 bases lay in between. The CDR3 region is CASSLYWTPPRNEQYF. In DNA, the CDR3 is TGTGCCAGCAGCTTATATTGGACTCCACCGCGGAACGAGCAGTACTTC.

The table lists this clonotype with many counts. The CDR3 here is CASRAGWDREGFTEAFF. CDR3 DNA: TGTGCCAGCAGAGCCGGGTGGGACAGGGAGGGGTTCACTGAAGCTTTCTTT. The rearrangement joins TRBV12-3 or TRBV12-4 to TRBJ1-1, with TRBD1 identical over 9 bases. J gave up 4 bases and V 6 bases, and 15 bases lay outside the gene matches. The CDR3 has 17 residues.

The chain links TRBV19 to TRBJ2-2, with D possibly matching TRBD2 (6 bases). V lost 5 bases to trimming and J lost 5 bases, with 12 bases between them. Germline CDR1 reads LNHDA; CDR2 reads SQIVND (reference sequence). This CDR3 has 14 residues. Here the CDR3 DNA reads TGTGCCAGTAGTTGGAGGGGAGGAACCGGGGAGCTGTTTTTT. It translates to CASSWRGGTGELFF.

This clonotype was observed at least ten times. The V and J genes are TRBV7-9 and TRBJ2-7; weak D call: TRBD1 (6 bases). The CDR3 runs to 14 residues. Germline V gene data show CDR1 as SEHNR and CDR2 as FQNEAQ (reference sequence). Between the trimmed V and J ends, which lost 4 bases and 0 bases, there was a span of 10 bases. The CDR3, as DNA: TGTGCCAGCAGCTCGGACAGCCGCTCCTACGAGCAGTACTTC. Its translation is CASSSDSRSYEQYF.

This clonotype was seen at least ten times. The genes are TRBV7-9 and TRBJ2-7; 7 bases map to TRBD1. V shed 4 bases, J shed 4 bases, and the junction held 4 bases outside the gene matches. The CDR3 loop spans 13 amino acids. Germline assignment: CDR1 SEHNR and CDR2 FQNEAQ (reference sequence). The CDR3, as DNA: TGTGCCAGCAGCTGGGGGACAGTTTACGAGCAGTACTTC. Its protein product is CASSWGTVYEQYF. Combining the CDR3 with reference TRBV7-9 and TRBJ2-7 gives the whole variable domain DTGVSQNPRHKITKRGQNVTFRCDPISEHNRLYWYRQTLGQGPEFLTYFQNEAQLEKSRLLSDRFSAERPKGSFSTLEIQRTEQGDSAMYLCASSWGTVYEQYFGPGTRLTVT.

The sample holds a few counts of this clonotype. This sequence joins TRBV20-1 and TRBJ2-7; tentatively, D is TRBD2 (6 bases). The CDR3 length is 11 residues. The germline V gene encodes CDR1 DFQATT and CDR2 SNEGSKA (reference sequence). DNA for the CDR3: TGCAGCGGGACTCCCGTGGGTGAGCAGTACTTC. It encodes CSGTPVGEQYF.

This clonotype was observed many times. The chain employs TRBV5-1 and TRBJ2-1; D might be TRBD2 (6 bases). The germline gives CDR1 SGHRS, CDR2 YFSETQ. V dropped 0 bases and J dropped 6 bases, with 16 bases sitting between them. This CDR3 has 16 residues. In DNA form, the CDR3 reads TGCGCCAGCAGCTTGGCCGGGACTGAAAGACTCAATGAGCAGTTCTTC. This encodes CASSLAGTERLNEQFF.

V usage is TRBV30 and J usage is TRBJ2-3; 15 nucleotides agree with TRBD2. This CDR3 spans 17 amino acids. The J segment lost 8 bases and the V segment lost 0 bases, leaving 9 bases of the junction unmatched. Germline lookup yields CDR1 GTSNPN and CDR2 SVGIG (reference sequence). Here the CDR3 DNA reads TGTGCCTGGAGTGTTTGGACTAGCGGGGGGGTCTCGGGTACGCAGTATTTT. Translation gives CAWSVWTSGGVSGTQYF.

With respect to this clonotype: Here the CDR3 omits its conserved ending phenylalanine or tryptophan, so a read error is the likely source. V is TRBV13 and J is TRBJ1-1, with D hard to call. The CDR3 consists of 12 residues. Germline values: CDR1 PRHDT, CDR2 FYEKMQ (reference sequence). Trimming removed 2 bases from V and 3 bases from J, with 4 bases in between. This chain's CDR3 is CASSLMDTEAFY. In DNA form, the CDR3 reads TGTGCCAGCAGCTTAATGGACACTGAAGCTTTCTAT.

This clonotype was recorded many times. V is TRBV25-1 and J is TRBJ2-7; unclear D gene. Germline V gives CDR1 MGHDK, CDR2 SYGVNS. The CDR3 sequence is 11 residues long. The V end lost 6 bases, the J end lost 3 bases, and 6 bases lay between the germline ends. The CDR3 nucleotides are TGTGCCAGCAGCGAGGACTACGAGCAGTACTTC. Protein product: CASSEDYEQYF.

This clonotype was detected many times. The rearrangement links TRBV4-3 to TRBJ2-5; D is uncertain. The ends were cut back, 2 bases at V and 0 bases at J, with 10 bases in the middle. This CDR3 comprises 15 residues. Germline V gene sequence: CDR1 LGHNA, CDR2 YSLEER. This CDR3 is CASSQYPGYQETQYF. As DNA, the CDR3 is TGCGCCAGCAGCCAATATCCCGGCTACCAAGAGACCCAGTACTTC.

Ten or more counts support this clonotype. This chain links TRBV29-1 with TRBJ2-7; 8 bases map to TRBD1. In germline, CDR1 is SQVTM, CDR2 ANQGSEA. With V trimmed by 5 bases and J by 3 bases, 9 bases remained unmatched. CDR3 size: 14 residues. CDR3 loop: CSVLPGTGGYEQYF. The CDR3 DNA sequence: TGCAGCGTTTTACCCGGGACAGGAGGCTACGAGCAGTACTTC.

This clonotype was recorded many times. The chain employs TRBV20-1 and TRBJ2-1; D is perhaps TRBD1 or TRBD2 (6 bases each). The germline CDR1 and CDR2 sequences are DFQATT and SNEGSKA (reference sequence). Deletions cut 5 bases from V and 12 bases from J, with 17 bases between. The CDR3 runs to 12 residues. The DNA of the CDR3 is TGCAGTGCTTCTTTAAGGGGGGATCGGCAGTTCTTC. This codes for CSASLRGDRQFF.

This clonotype was recorded at least ten times. The genes are TRBV20-1 and TRBJ2-7; possible D gene TRBD1, 6 bases. From germline, CDR1 is DFQATT and CDR2 SNEGSKA (reference sequence). This CDR3 contains 11 residues. Trimming removed 6 bases at V and 7 bases at J, with 13 bases between. The CDR3 nucleotides are TGCAGTGCAACAGGGAGTCGGGAGCAGTACTTC. This translates into CSATGSREQYF.